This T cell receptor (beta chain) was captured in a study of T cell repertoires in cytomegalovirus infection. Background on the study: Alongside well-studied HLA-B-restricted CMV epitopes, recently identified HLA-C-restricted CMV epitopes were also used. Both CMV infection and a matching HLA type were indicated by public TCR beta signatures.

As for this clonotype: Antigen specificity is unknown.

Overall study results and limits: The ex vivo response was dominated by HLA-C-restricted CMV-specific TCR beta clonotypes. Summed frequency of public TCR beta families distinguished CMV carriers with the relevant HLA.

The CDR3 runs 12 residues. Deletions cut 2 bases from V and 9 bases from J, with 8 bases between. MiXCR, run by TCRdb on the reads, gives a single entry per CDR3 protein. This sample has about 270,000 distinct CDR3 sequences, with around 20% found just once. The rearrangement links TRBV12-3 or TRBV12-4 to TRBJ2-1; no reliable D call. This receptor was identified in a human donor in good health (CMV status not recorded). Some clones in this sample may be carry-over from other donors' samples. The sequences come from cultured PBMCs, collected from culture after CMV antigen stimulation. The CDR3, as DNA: TGTGCCAGCAGTTTAACGGGCATTGAGCAGTTCTTC. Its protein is CASSLTGIEQFF.